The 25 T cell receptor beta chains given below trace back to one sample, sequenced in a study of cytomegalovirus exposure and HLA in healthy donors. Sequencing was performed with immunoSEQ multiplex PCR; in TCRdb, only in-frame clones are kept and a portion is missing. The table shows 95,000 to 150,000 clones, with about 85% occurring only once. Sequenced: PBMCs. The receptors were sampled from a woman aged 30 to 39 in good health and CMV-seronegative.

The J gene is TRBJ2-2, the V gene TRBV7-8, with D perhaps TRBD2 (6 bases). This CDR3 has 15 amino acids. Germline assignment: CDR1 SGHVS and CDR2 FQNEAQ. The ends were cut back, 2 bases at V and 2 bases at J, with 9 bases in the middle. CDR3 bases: TGTGCCAGCAGCTTAATCGCGGGAAACACCGGGGAGCTGTTTTTT. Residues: CASSLIAGNTGELFF. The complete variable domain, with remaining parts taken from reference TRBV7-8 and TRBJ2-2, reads GAGVSQSPRYKVAKRGQDVALRCDPISGHVSLFWYQQALGQGPEFLTYFQNEAQLDKSGLPSDRFFAERPEGSVSTLKIQRTQQEDSAVYLCASSLIAGNTGELFFGEGSRLTVL.

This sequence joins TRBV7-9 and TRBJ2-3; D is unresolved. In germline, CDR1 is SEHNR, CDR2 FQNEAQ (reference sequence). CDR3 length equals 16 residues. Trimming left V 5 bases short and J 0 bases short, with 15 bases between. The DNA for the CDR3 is TGTGCCAGCAGCCATCGTCCACTCGATAGCACAGATACGCAGTATTTT. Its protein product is CASSHRPLDSTDTQYF.

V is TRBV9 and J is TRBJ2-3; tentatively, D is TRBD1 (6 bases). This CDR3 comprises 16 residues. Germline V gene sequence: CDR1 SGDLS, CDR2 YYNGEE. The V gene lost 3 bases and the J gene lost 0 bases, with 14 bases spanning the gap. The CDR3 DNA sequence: TGTGCCAGCAGCGCCACCGGGACAATGAGCACAGATACGCAGTATTTT. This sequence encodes CASSATGTMSTDTQYF. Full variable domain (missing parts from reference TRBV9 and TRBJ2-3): DSGVTQTPKHLITATGQRVTLRCSPRSGDLSVYWYQQSLDQGLQFLIQYYNGEERAKGNILERFSAQQFPDLHSELNLSSLELGDSALYFCASSATGTMSTDTQYFGPGTRLTVL.

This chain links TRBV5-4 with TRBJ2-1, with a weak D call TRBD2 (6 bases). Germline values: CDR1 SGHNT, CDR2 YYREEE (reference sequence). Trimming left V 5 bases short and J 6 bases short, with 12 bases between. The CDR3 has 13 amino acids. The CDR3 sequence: CASSHSRGNEQFF. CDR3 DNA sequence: TGTGCCAGCAGTCACTCGCGGGGCAATGAGCAGTTCTTC.

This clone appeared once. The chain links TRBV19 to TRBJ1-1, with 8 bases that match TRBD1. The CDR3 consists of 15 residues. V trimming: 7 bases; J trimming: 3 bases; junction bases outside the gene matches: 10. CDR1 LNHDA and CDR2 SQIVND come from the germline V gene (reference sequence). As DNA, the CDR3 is TGTGCCAGTACCCAGGGGACAGGACTCTACACTGAAGCTTTCTTT. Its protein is CASTQGTGLYTEAFF.

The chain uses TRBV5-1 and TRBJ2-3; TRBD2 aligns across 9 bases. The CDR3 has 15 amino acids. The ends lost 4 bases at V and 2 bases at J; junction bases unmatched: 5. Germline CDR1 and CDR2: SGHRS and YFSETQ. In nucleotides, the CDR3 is TGCGCCAGCAGCCCACTAGCGGGCCACACAGATACGCAGTATTTT. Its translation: CASSPLAGHTDTQYF.

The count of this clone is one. In DNA, the CDR3 is TGTGCCAGTAGTCCTAGGAGGGAGCCCGAGCAGTACTTC. Its translation is CASSPRREPEQYF. This sequence joins TRBV19 and TRBJ2-7; D might be TRBD2 (6 bases). Germline-derived CDR1 and CDR2 are LNHDA and SQIVND (reference sequence). With 5 bases removed from V and 6 bases from J, the gap between germline ends came to 14 bases. The CDR3 is 13 residues long.

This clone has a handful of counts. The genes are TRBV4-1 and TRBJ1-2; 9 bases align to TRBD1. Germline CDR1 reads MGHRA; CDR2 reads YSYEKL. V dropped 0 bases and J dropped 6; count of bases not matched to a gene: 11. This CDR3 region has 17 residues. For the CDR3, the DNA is TGCGCCAGCAGCCAAGATTTGGGTGGACAGGGGCAACATGGCTACACCTTC. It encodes CASSQDLGGQGQHGYTF.

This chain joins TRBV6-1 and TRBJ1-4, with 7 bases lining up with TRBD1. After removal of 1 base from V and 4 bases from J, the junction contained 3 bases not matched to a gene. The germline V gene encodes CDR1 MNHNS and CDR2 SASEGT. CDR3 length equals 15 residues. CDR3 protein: CASSEVTGFNEKLFF. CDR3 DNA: TGTGCCAGCAGTGAAGTGACAGGGTTTAATGAAAAACTGTTTTTT.

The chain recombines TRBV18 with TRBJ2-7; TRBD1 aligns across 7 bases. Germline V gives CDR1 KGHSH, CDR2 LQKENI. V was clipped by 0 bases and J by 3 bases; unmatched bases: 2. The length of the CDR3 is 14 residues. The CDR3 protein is CASSPPTGNYEQYF. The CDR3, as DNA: TGTGCCAGCTCACCACCGACAGGGAACTACGAGCAGTACTTC.

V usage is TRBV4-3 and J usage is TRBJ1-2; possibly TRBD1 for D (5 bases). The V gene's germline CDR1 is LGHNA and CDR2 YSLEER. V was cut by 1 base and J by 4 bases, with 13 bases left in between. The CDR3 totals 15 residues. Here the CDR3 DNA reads TGCGCCAGCAGCCAAGGCGGGGCGGGTGGCTATGGCTACACCTTC. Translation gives CASSQGGAGGYGYTF.

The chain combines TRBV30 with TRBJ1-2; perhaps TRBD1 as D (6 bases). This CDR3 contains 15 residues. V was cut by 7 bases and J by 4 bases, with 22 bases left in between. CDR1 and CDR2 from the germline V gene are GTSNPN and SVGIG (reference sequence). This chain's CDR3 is CASGLRGPEIYGYTF. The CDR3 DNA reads TGTGCCTCGGGACTACGGGGGCCCGAGATCTATGGCTACACCTTC.

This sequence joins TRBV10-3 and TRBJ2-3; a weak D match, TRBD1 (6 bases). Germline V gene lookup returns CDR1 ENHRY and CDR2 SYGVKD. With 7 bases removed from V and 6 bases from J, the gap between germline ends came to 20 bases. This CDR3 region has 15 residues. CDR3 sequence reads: CAITGGGPRGDTQYF. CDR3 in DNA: TGTGCCATCACCGGTGGGGGCCCCCGCGGGGATACGCAGTATTTT.

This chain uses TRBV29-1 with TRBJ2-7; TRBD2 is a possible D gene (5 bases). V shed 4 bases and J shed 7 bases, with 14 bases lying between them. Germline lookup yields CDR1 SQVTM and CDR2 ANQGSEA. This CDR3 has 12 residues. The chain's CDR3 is CSVAPRSGEQYF. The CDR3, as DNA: TGCAGCGTTGCCCCCCGGAGCGGAGAGCAGTACTTC.

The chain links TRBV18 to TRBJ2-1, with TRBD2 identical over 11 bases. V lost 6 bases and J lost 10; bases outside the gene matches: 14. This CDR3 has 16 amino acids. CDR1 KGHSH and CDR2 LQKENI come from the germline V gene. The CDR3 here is CASSKTSGVGIGEQFF. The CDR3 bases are TGTGCCAGCTCCAAGACTAGCGGGGTCGGGATTGGGGAGCAGTTCTTC. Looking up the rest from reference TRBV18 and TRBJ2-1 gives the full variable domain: NAGVMQNPRHLVRRRGQEARLRCSPMKGHSHVYWYRQLPEEGLKFMVYLQKENIIDESGMPKERFSAEFPKEGPSILRIQQVVRGDSAAYFCASSKTSGVGIGEQFFGPGTRLTVL.

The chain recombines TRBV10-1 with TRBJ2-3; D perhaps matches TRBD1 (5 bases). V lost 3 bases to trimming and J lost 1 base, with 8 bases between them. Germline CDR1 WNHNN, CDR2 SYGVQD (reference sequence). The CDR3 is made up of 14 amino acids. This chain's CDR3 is CASSELGRTDTQYF. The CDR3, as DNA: TGCGCCAGCAGTGAATTGGGGCGCACAGATACGCAGTATTTT.

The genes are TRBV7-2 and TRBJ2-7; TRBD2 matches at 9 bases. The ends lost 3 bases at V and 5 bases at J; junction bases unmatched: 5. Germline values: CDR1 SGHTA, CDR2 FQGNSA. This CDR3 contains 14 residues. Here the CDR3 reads CASSLAAGGHEQYF. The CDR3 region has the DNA TGTGCCAGCAGCTTGGCAGCGGGGGGCCACGAGCAGTACTTC.

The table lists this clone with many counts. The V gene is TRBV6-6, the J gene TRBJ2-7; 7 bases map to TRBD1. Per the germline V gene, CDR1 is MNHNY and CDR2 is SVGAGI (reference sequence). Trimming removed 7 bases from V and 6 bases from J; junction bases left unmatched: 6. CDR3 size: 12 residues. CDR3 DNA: TGTGCCAGCAACCTACAGGGGACCGAGCAGTACTTC. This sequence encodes CASNLQGTEQYF.

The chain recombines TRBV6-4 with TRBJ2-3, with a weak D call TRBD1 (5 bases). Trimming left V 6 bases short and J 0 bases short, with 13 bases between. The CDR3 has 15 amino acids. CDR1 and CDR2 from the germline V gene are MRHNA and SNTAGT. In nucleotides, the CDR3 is TGTGCCAGCAGCGCTACAGGTACTAGCACAGATACGCAGTATTTT. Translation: CASSATGTSTDTQYF.

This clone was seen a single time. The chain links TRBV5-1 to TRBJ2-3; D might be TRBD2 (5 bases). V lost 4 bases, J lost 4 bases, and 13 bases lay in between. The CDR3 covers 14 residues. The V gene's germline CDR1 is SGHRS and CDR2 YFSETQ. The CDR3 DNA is TGCGCCAGCAGCATGTCGGGAAAAGCAGATACGCAGTATTTT. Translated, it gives CASSMSGKADTQYF.

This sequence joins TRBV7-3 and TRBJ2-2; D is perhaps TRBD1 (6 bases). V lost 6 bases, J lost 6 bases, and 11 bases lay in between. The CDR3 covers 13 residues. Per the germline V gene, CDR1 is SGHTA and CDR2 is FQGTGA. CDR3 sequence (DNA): TGTGCCAGCAGTTACAGGGTCGCCGGGGAGCTGTTTTTT. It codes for CASSYRVAGELFF. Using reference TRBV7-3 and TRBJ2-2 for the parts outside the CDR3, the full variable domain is GAGVSQTPSNKVTEKGKYVELRCDPISGHTALYWYRQSLGQGPEFLIYFQGTGAADDSGLPNDRFFAVRPEGSVSTLKIQRTERGDSAVYLCASSYRVAGELFFGEGSRLTVL.

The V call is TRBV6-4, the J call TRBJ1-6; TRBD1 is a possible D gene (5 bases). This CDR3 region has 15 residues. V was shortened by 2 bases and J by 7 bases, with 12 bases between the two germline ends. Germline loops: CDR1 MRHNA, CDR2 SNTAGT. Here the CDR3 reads CASSDTFGGNSPLHF. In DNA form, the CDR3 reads TGTGCCAGCAGTGACACCTTTGGGGGGAATTCACCCCTCCACTTT.

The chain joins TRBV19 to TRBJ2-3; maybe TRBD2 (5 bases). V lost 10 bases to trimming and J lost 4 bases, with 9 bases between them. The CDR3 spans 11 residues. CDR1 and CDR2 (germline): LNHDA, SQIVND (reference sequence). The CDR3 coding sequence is TGTGCCACGGGATTCCCAGATACGCAGTATTTT. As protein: CATGFPDTQYF. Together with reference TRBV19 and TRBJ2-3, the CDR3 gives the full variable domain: DGGITQSPKYLFRKEGQNVTLSCEQNLNHDAMYWYRQDPGQGLRLIYYSQIVNDFQKGDIAEGYSVSREKKESFPLTVTSAQKNPTAFYLCATGFPDTQYFGPGTRLTVL.

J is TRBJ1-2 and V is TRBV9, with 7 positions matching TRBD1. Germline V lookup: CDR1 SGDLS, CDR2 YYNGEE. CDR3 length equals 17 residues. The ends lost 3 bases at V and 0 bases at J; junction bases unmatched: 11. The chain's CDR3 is CASSAGRDRTANYGYTF. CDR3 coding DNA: TGTGCCAGCAGCGCCGGCCGGGACAGAACAGCTAACTATGGCTACACCTTC.

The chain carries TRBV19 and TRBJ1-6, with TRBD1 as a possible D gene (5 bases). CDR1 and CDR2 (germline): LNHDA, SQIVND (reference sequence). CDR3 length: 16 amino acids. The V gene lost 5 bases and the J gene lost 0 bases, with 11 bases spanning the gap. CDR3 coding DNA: TGTGCCAGTAGTCCGGGGGGTCACTCCTATAATTCACCCCTCCACTTT. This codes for CASSPGGHSYNSPLHF.